This T cell receptor beta chain was sequenced in a study of blood T cell repertoires in COVID-19. The length of the CDR3 is 13 residues. Trimming removed 5 bases from V and 5 bases from J, with 15 bases in between. Germline CDR1 is SQVTM and CDR2 is ANQGSEA. The protocol was immunoSEQ multiplex PCR, while the TCRdb copy is restricted to in-frame clones and leaves out a portion. The sample lists about 410,000 clones; about nine tenths were seen once. The sequencing input was peripheral blood. The clonotype originates from a woman in her 30s with active or convalescent COVID-19. The chain has TRBV29-1 and TRBJ1-1; D may be TRBD1 (5 bases). Here the CDR3 reads CSVPGREWTEAFF. The CDR3 nucleotides read TGCAGCGTTCCAGGGAGGGAATGGACTGAAGCTTTCTTT.